The TCR beta chain described here comes from a study of blood T cell repertoires in COVID-19. Overall study context: The United States, Italy and Spain supplied acute and convalescent COVID-19 samples. Sources were T cells, B-cell-depleted T cells, or PBMCs; the material itself was cDNA or gDNA.

Trimming took off 0 bases at V and 3 bases at J, with 7 bases between the two ends. There are 14 residues in the CDR3. Assay: immunoSEQ multiplex PCR; the TCRdb copy retains only in-frame clones and omits some. Of approximately 150,000 clones listed, 75% to 85% are singletons. Enrollees, about 18 to 89 years old, lived in about two dozen US areas. Participants' own reports of clinical history determined their cohort assignment. This clonotype was sampled from a man in his fifties who had recovered from COVID-19. Sequences were obtained from PBMCs or T cells enriched from blood (not recorded which). The chain couples TRBV23-1 to TRBJ2-3; D is unclear. TRBV23-1 is filed as an ORF, its function uncertain. CDR3 in DNA: TGCGCCAGCAGTCAATCTTCTAGAACAGATACGCAGTATTTT. Protein sequence: CASSQSSRTDTQYF.